The clone carrying this T cell receptor beta chain was recorded a few times. The use of a sample-barcoded 5' primer and a J-beta primer mix characterized a second PCR of about 7 to 12 cycles. MiXCR, applied by TCRdb to the 5' RACE reads, yields one record per CDR3 protein. Seen here are approximately 490,000 distinct CDR3 sequences, 24% observed once, and the top ten hold 8.7%. The data were taken from a study of blood T cells in healthy people across ages. Between the trimmed V and J ends, which lost 1 base and 4 bases, there was a span of 14 bases. CDR1 and CDR2 (germline): SGHTA, FQGNSA. CDR3 length: 15 residues. This same sample was also taken into another study, of T cells of mothers and their children.

The sequence was obtained from a boy aged 10-17 years in good health. Sequencing was done on a sample of blood. The gene calls are TRBV7-2 and TRBJ2-7; D is perhaps TRBD1 (6 bases). The CDR3 sequence: CASSLDRTAPYEQYF. The CDR3 bases are TGTGCCAGCAGCTTAGACCGGACAGCTCCTTACGAGCAGTACTTC.